The 3 T cell receptor beta chains reported below all come from one sample, sequenced in a study of blood T cell repertoires in COVID-19. Generated by immunoSEQ multiplex PCR, the TCRdb table keeps only in-frame clones and is missing some. The sample includes just under 85,000 clones, 83% of them seen just once. The sample comprised peripheral blood. The receptors shown here come from a woman of 80 years or more with acute or convalescent COVID-19.

The chain uses TRBV5-6 and TRBJ1-2; maybe TRBD1 (6 bases). V shed 3 bases and J shed 8 bases, with 17 bases lying between them. Germline V lookup: CDR1 SGHDT, CDR2 YYEEEE. The CDR3 has 14 residues. The CDR3 DNA sequence: TGTGCCAGCAGCTCCCAACAGGGAGTTACGGGCTACACCTTC. It is translated as CASSSQQGVTGYTF.

This clone showed up just a few times. This chain links TRBV27 with TRBJ2-1, with 9 bases aligning to TRBD1. The junction had 10 bases not matched to a gene; V was cut back by 6 bases and J by 4 bases. The germline V gene encodes CDR1 MNHEY and CDR2 SMNVEV (reference sequence). This CDR3 is built from 16 residues. The CDR3 reads CASRDTDRGTYNEQFF. CDR3 sequence (DNA): TGTGCCAGCAGAGACACGGACAGGGGTACTTACAATGAGCAGTTCTTC.

The chain couples TRBV9 to TRBJ1-1; D remains unclear. The CDR3 extends over 13 amino acids. CDR1 is SGDLS, CDR2 YYNGEE, per germline. V dropped 0 bases and J dropped 0 bases, with 3 bases sitting between them. CDR3 region: CASSVAMNTEAFF. CDR3 DNA sequence: TGTGCCAGCAGCGTAGCCATGAACACTGAAGCTTTCTTT.